The entry below describes one T cell receptor beta chain. Its specificity is not known. The data originate from a study of T cell responses to AZD1222 COVID-19 vaccine. Notes on the study in general: Reports indicate that nearly half of spike-specific TCRs are directed at unmutated variant regions. Donors were mostly white British, more females; clonal diversity possibly underestimated. Spike was spanned by vaccine-associated CD4 TCRs, with dominance at 160-218 and 743-854. Every sample of the repertoires postdated the peak T cell response.

Sequenced by immunoSEQ multiplex PCR; TCRdb stores in-frame clones only, minus some. This sample has just over 150,000 clones; around 87% occur once, and the top ten carry about 8.9%. This CDR3 contains 17 residues. CDR1 and CDR2 from the germline V gene are SGHRS and YFSETQ. Trimming at V came to 0 bases and at J to 5 bases, leaving 7 bases not matched to a gene. The rearrangement links TRBV5-1 to TRBJ2-7, with TRBD2 matching over 14 bases. This sequence was found in an adult who received the AZD1222 COVID-19 vaccine. Sequencing used peripheral blood, obtained 28 days after the second AZD1222 dose. The CDR3 loop reads CASSLAGTSGSVDEQYF. The CDR3 DNA reads as TGCGCCAGCAGCTTGGCCGGGACTAGCGGGAGCGTTGACGAGCAGTACTTC.